This TCR beta chain was profiled in a study of Graves' ophthalmopathy and Graves' hyperthyroidism. Study background: Samples of peripheral blood were obtained at initial diagnosis, prior to treatment of any kind. The study's findings and limits: Appearing in blood as well were most expanded thyroid clonotypes above 0.001 frequency.

The table lists this clonotype with many counts. Its antigen remains unknown. Additional autoimmune diseases, uncontrolled infections, pregnancy or lactation disqualified patients. The germline V and J ends were trimmed by 5 bases and 6 bases, with 10 bases remaining between them. Per the germline V gene, CDR1 is SGHNT and CDR2 is YENEEA. The CDR3 length is 12 residues. RNA transcripts were the source from which TCR beta CDR3 regions were amplified. The workflow started with a first-round RT-PCR run with HTBI primers and then moved on to a second-round multiplex PCR. TCRdb fed the multiplex PCR reads into MiXCR, producing one record per CDR3 protein. The sample consists of roughly 480,000 distinct CDR3 sequences, approximately 15% of them appearing once.

J is TRBJ1-2 and V is TRBV11-3; D call uncertain. This TCR came from a woman in her 30s with Graves' ophthalmopathy. Sequencing used blood. Here the CDR3 reads CASSPGRDGYTF. The DNA for the CDR3 is TGTGCCAGCAGCCCCGGGAGAGATGGCTACACCTTC.